This TCR beta chain was retrieved from a study of Ad26.COV2.S vaccination and SARS-CoV-2 variants. Comment on this clone: The antigen remains unidentified.

Stated treatment: around 19 received Ad26.COV2.S at low or high dose, single or two shots; 5 received placebo; per-sample allocation not given. Day 63 after the first vaccine or placebo injection was the time point for sampling. Sequenced by immunoSEQ multiplex PCR; TCRdb stores in-frame clones only, minus some. This table has about 440,000 clones, roughly nine tenths appearing once. CDR3 length: 15 residues. With 1 base removed from V and 1 base from J, the gap between germline ends came to 10 bases. The germline V gene has CDR1 MGHRA and CDR2 YSYEKL. Notes on the study in general: Responses of spike-specific T cells (both CD8+ and CD4+) reportedly showed substantial breadth after vaccination.

The rearrangement uses TRBV4-1 and TRBJ2-5; D is possibly TRBD1 (5 bases). This clonotype was obtained from a person aged 18-65 years who received the Ad26.COV2.S COVID-19 vaccine or a placebo. The sample was peripheral blood, taken in a trial of Ad26.COV2.S vaccine versus placebo. The CDR3 DNA is TGCGCCAGCAGCCAAGGACAGAACCCCCAAGAGACCCAGTACTTC. Residues: CASSQGQNPQETQYF.